This is a list of T cell receptor beta chains from one sample in a study of neurological immune-mediated disorders. TCRdb re-called the 5' RACE reads through MiXCR, storing one row per CDR3 protein. The table includes 77,000 or so distinct CDR3 sequences, about 9.4% detected once. What was sequenced was PBMCs. All receptors derive from a man aged 45-60 years in good health. CDR3s include the opening cysteine and the closing phenylalanine or tryptophan. D genes are given only for firm matches. Size is stated for part of the rows, as once, few or many counts, or as a class when the clone is expanded.

d_call: .; clone_size: many; v_call: TRBV6-5; j_call: TRBJ2-7; cdr3_nt: TGTGCCAGCAGTTACTCTAAAGCCTACGAGCAGTACTTC; cdr3_aa: CASSYSKAYEQYF
d_call: TRBD2; clone_size: many; v_call: TRBV7-3; j_call: TRBJ2-1; cdr3_nt: TGTGCCAGCAGCCGTAGCGGGGTGGGTGGTGAGCAGTTCTTC; cdr3_aa: CASSRSGVGGEQFF
d_call: .; clone_size: .; v_call: TRBV20-1; j_call: TRBJ1-5; cdr3_nt: TGCAGTGCTATCCTCTTCGTGTGGAATAGCAATCAGCCCCAGCATTTT; cdr3_aa: CSAILFVWNSNQPQHF
d_call: TRBD1; clone_size: many; v_call: TRBV7-2; j_call: TRBJ2-5; cdr3_nt: TGTGCCAGCAGCCCGGACAGGGTGGAGACCCAGTACTTC; cdr3_aa: CASSPDRVETQYF
d_call: .; clone_size: many; v_call: TRBV29-1; j_call: TRBJ2-1; cdr3_nt: TGCAGCGCCGTGAAGGGTCACCGGGAGCAGTTCTTC; cdr3_aa: CSAVKGHREQFF
d_call: TRBD1; clone_size: many; v_call: TRBV28; j_call: TRBJ1-5; cdr3_nt: TGTGCCAGCCTATCTGACAGGGAGGGCAATCAGCCCCAGCATTTT; cdr3_aa: CASLSDREGNQPQHF
d_call: .; clone_size: many; v_call: TRBV7-7; j_call: TRBJ1-1; cdr3_nt: TGTGCCAGCTCTGCGGACGTGAACACTGAAGCTTTCTTT; cdr3_aa: CASSADVNTEAFF
d_call: .; clone_size: many; v_call: TRBV20-1; j_call: TRBJ1-5; cdr3_nt: TGCAGTGGAGAATACGGGAATCAGCCCCAGCATTTT; cdr3_aa: CSGEYGNQPQHF
d_call: TRBD2; clone_size: many; v_call: TRBV9; j_call: TRBJ2-1; cdr3_nt: TGTGCCAGCAGCGTAGTTAGCGGGAGCGGGAATGAGCAGTTCTTC; cdr3_aa: CASSVVSGSGNEQFF
d_call: .; clone_size: many; v_call: TRBV27; j_call: TRBJ1-1; cdr3_nt: TGTGCCAGCAGCCGGACAGCCTCGAACACTGAAGCTTTCTTT; cdr3_aa: CASSRTASNTEAFF
d_call: .; clone_size: .; v_call: TRBV29-1; j_call: TRBJ1-1; cdr3_nt: TGCAGCGCCAGACAGGTCTTAAACACTGAAGCTTTCTTT; cdr3_aa: CSARQVLNTEAFF
d_call: .; clone_size: many; v_call: TRBV20-1; j_call: TRBJ1-2; cdr3_nt: TGCAGTGGTGACAGCCGGGCCTATGGCTACACCTTC; cdr3_aa: CSGDSRAYGYTF
d_call: .; clone_size: .; v_call: TRBV7-9; j_call: TRBJ1-1; cdr3_nt: TGTGCCATTAGCTTAGCGGGGGGCGCGGGGACTGAAGCTTTCTTT; cdr3_aa: CAISLAGGAGTEAFF
d_call: TRBD2; clone_size: many; v_call: TRBV6-5; j_call: TRBJ2-1; cdr3_nt: TGTGCCAGCAGACCCACGGGGGGGACGTCGGGCAATGAGCAGTTCTTC; cdr3_aa: CASRPTGGTSGNEQFF
d_call: TRBD1; clone_size: many; v_call: TRBV2; j_call: TRBJ1-2; cdr3_nt: TGTGCCTCGTTGGACAGGGGCCCTGGTGGCTACACCTTC; cdr3_aa: CASLDRGPGGYTF
d_call: .; clone_size: many; v_call: TRBV5-1; j_call: TRBJ2-7; cdr3_nt: TGCGCCAGCAGCGGGGCCGTTGATTCGGGGGAGCAGTACTTC; cdr3_aa: CASSGAVDSGEQYF
d_call: TRBD1; clone_size: many; v_call: TRBV27; j_call: TRBJ2-1; cdr3_nt: TGTGCCAGCAGTTCAGGGGGCCGTTTTAATGAGCAGTTCTTC; cdr3_aa: CASSSGGRFNEQFF
d_call: .; clone_size: many; v_call: TRBV5-1; j_call: TRBJ1-2; cdr3_nt: TGCGCCAGCAGCTTGGAACCGATGGGTGGCTACACCTTC; cdr3_aa: CASSLEPMGGYTF
d_call: TRBD2; clone_size: many; v_call: TRBV12-3/TRBV12-4; j_call: TRBJ2-3; cdr3_nt: TGTGCCAGCAGTGGCGGGGGGGCAGATACGCAGTATTTT; cdr3_aa: CASSGGGADTQYF
d_call: .; clone_size: many; v_call: TRBV20-1; j_call: TRBJ2-7; cdr3_nt: TGCAGTGCTTCAGAGGGAAGGGAGTACCACGAGCAGTACTTC; cdr3_aa: CSASEGREYHEQYF
d_call: TRBD1; clone_size: many; v_call: TRBV6-5; j_call: TRBJ2-2; cdr3_nt: TGTGCCACCGGACCCAGGGGGAGCAACACCGGGGAGCTGTTTTTT; cdr3_aa: CATGPRGSNTGELFF
d_call: .; clone_size: many; v_call: TRBV7-6; j_call: TRBJ2-7; cdr3_nt: TGTGCCAGCAGCCGGGACAACTCCTACGAGCAGTACTTC; cdr3_aa: CASSRDNSYEQYF
d_call: TRBD2; clone_size: .; v_call: TRBV6-2/TRBV6-3; j_call: TRBJ2-1; cdr3_nt: TGTGCCAGCAGCCGCGGGACTAGCGGGGGGGCATACGATGAGCAGTTCTTC; cdr3_aa: CASSRGTSGGAYDEQFF
d_call: .; clone_size: many; v_call: TRBV5-1; j_call: TRBJ2-5; cdr3_nt: TGCGCCAGCACGGACCCTGGGACACTTCAAGAGACCCAGTACTTC; cdr3_aa: CASTDPGTLQETQYF
d_call: .; clone_size: few; v_call: TRBV20-1; j_call: TRBJ2-3; cdr3_nt: TGCAGTGCTGCCCAGCGAGCCACAGATACGCAGTATTTT; cdr3_aa: CSAAQRATDTQYF
d_call: .; clone_size: many; v_call: TRBV7-9; j_call: TRBJ2-2; cdr3_nt: TGTGCCAGCAGCCCGCCTAGAACAGGGAACACCGGGGAGCTGTTTTTT; cdr3_aa: CASSPPRTGNTGELFF
d_call: TRBD1; clone_size: .; v_call: TRBV5-1; j_call: TRBJ2-5; cdr3_nt: TGCGCCAGCAGCTTACACCCGGGACAGGGGGTAGCGGCCCAGTACTTC; cdr3_aa: CASSLHPGQGVAAQYF
d_call: TRBD1; clone_size: many; v_call: TRBV20-1; j_call: TRBJ2-7; cdr3_nt: TGCAGTGCTAGAGTACAGGGGGGCTACGAGCAGTACTTC; cdr3_aa: CSARVQGGYEQYF
d_call: TRBD1; clone_size: many; v_call: TRBV7-2; j_call: TRBJ1-6; cdr3_nt: TGTGCCAGCAGCTTAGGACAGGGGGGTAATTCACCCCTCCACTTT; cdr3_aa: CASSLGQGGNSPLHF
d_call: TRBD2; clone_size: few; v_call: TRBV6-2/TRBV6-3; j_call: TRBJ2-3; cdr3_nt: TGTGCCAGCAGTTACGAGCCCTCTAGCGGGAGGGCCCCAGATACGCAGTATTTT; cdr3_aa: CASSYEPSSGRAPDTQYF
d_call: .; clone_size: many; v_call: TRBV6-5; j_call: TRBJ1-2; cdr3_nt: TGTGCCAGCAGTAGAGCAGACAACTATGGCTACACCTTC; cdr3_aa: CASSRADNYGYTF
d_call: .; clone_size: many; v_call: TRBV12-3/TRBV12-4; j_call: TRBJ2-1; cdr3_nt: TGTGCCAGCAGTTTAAACCCCCCCGCGGATGAGCAGTTCTTC; cdr3_aa: CASSLNPPADEQFF
d_call: .; clone_size: many; v_call: TRBV15; j_call: TRBJ1-3; cdr3_nt: TGTGCCACCAGCAGAGATATCCACTCTGGAAACACCATATATTTT; cdr3_aa: CATSRDIHSGNTIYF
d_call: .; clone_size: many; v_call: TRBV20-1; j_call: TRBJ1-5; cdr3_nt: TGCAGTGCTAAGGGGTTACGGAATCAGCCCCAGCATTTT; cdr3_aa: CSAKGLRNQPQHF
d_call: .; clone_size: many; v_call: TRBV12-3/TRBV12-4; j_call: TRBJ1-2; cdr3_nt: TGTGCCAGCAGTTTTCAGGACAGCCAGGGCTATGGCTACACCTTC; cdr3_aa: CASSFQDSQGYGYTF
d_call: .; clone_size: many; v_call: TRBV5-1; j_call: TRBJ2-5; cdr3_nt: TGCGCCAGCAGCTTGGAGGGCAGAAGTCAAGAGACCCAGTACTTC; cdr3_aa: CASSLEGRSQETQYF
d_call: .; clone_size: many; v_call: TRBV5-1; j_call: TRBJ1-3; cdr3_nt: TGCGCCAGCAGAGAGGGGTCTGGAAACACCATATATTTT; cdr3_aa: CASREGSGNTIYF
d_call: .; clone_size: once; v_call: TRBV6-5; j_call: TRBJ2-3; cdr3_nt: TGTGCCAGCAGTTACTCAGGCGGGACAGATACGCAGTATTTT; cdr3_aa: CASSYSGGTDTQYF
d_call: TRBD2; clone_size: many; v_call: TRBV4-3; j_call: TRBJ2-1; cdr3_nt: TGCGCCAGCAGCCGAGGAGCGGGGACCTACAATGAGCAGTTCTTC; cdr3_aa: CASSRGAGTYNEQFF
d_call: .; clone_size: many; v_call: TRBV7-9; j_call: TRBJ1-2; cdr3_nt: TGTGCCAGCAGCCCCGGGACACCGTATGGCTACACCTTC; cdr3_aa: CASSPGTPYGYTF
d_call: TRBD1; clone_size: many; v_call: TRBV6-5; j_call: TRBJ2-2; cdr3_nt: TGTGCCAGCAGACGGGACAGGGACACCGGGGAGCTGTTTTTT; cdr3_aa: CASRRDRDTGELFF
d_call: .; clone_size: many; v_call: TRBV14; j_call: TRBJ1-2; cdr3_nt: TGTGCCAGCAGTTATACAGGTTCTAACTATGGCTACACCTTC; cdr3_aa: CASSYTGSNYGYTF
d_call: TRBD2; clone_size: many; v_call: TRBV20-1; j_call: TRBJ2-5; cdr3_nt: TGCAGTGCTAAGAATAGCGGGGGGGGGTCCCAGTACTTC; cdr3_aa: CSAKNSGGGSQYF
d_call: .; clone_size: many; v_call: TRBV20-1; j_call: TRBJ1-2; cdr3_nt: TGCAGTGCCCTCCGAGGAGAAGACTATGGCTACACCTTC; cdr3_aa: CSALRGEDYGYTF
d_call: .; clone_size: many; v_call: TRBV20-1; j_call: TRBJ1-1; cdr3_nt: TGCAGTGCTAGTTCGGGAGGGGTCAAAGAAGCTTTCTTT; cdr3_aa: CSASSGGVKEAFF
d_call: .; clone_size: many; v_call: TRBV14; j_call: TRBJ2-7; cdr3_nt: TGTGCCAGCAGCCAAGAAGCCAGGAGCTCCGAGCAGTACTTC; cdr3_aa: CASSQEARSSEQYF
d_call: TRBD2; clone_size: many; v_call: TRBV10-3; j_call: TRBJ2-5; cdr3_nt: TGTGCCATCAGTCCGGGAACCGGGACTAGCGGACAAGAGACCCAGTACTTC; cdr3_aa: CAISPGTGTSGQETQYF
d_call: .; clone_size: many; v_call: TRBV28; j_call: TRBJ1-1; cdr3_nt: TGTGCCAGCAGTTTACAGGACGGTGAAGCTTTCTTT; cdr3_aa: CASSLQDGEAFF
d_call: .; clone_size: many; v_call: TRBV4-2; j_call: TRBJ2-3; cdr3_nt: TGTGCCAGCAGCCAAGACCCGCGGGGCAGCACAGATACGCAGTATTTT; cdr3_aa: CASSQDPRGSTDTQYF
d_call: .; clone_size: many; v_call: TRBV27; j_call: TRBJ2-7; cdr3_nt: TGTGCCAGCAGTTTCCAAGACGGCTACGAGCAGTACTTC; cdr3_aa: CASSFQDGYEQYF
d_call: TRBD2; clone_size: many; v_call: TRBV5-1; j_call: TRBJ2-7; cdr3_nt: TGCGCCAGCAGCTTGGCCCCCGGGACTAGCGGGGCCTACGAGCAGTACTTC; cdr3_aa: CASSLAPGTSGAYEQYF
d_call: TRBD2; clone_size: many; v_call: TRBV20-1; j_call: TRBJ2-3; cdr3_nt: TGCAGTGCTAGAGTGGTGCGGGGGTTGAGCACAGATACGCAGTATTTT; cdr3_aa: CSARVVRGLSTDTQYF
d_call: TRBD2; clone_size: many; v_call: TRBV20-1; j_call: TRBJ2-1; cdr3_nt: TGCAGTGGAGTAGCGGGAGTAGGGTTTGAGCAGTTCTTC; cdr3_aa: CSGVAGVGFEQFF
d_call: TRBD1; clone_size: many; v_call: TRBV5-5; j_call: TRBJ1-5; cdr3_nt: TGTGCCAGCAGCTTGCGAGGGACAGAGAGCAATCAGCCCCAGCATTTT; cdr3_aa: CASSLRGTESNQPQHF
d_call: .; clone_size: many; v_call: TRBV7-2; j_call: TRBJ1-4; cdr3_nt: TGTGCCAGCAGCTTTTCCCCTACTAATGAAAAACTGTTTTTT; cdr3_aa: CASSFSPTNEKLFF